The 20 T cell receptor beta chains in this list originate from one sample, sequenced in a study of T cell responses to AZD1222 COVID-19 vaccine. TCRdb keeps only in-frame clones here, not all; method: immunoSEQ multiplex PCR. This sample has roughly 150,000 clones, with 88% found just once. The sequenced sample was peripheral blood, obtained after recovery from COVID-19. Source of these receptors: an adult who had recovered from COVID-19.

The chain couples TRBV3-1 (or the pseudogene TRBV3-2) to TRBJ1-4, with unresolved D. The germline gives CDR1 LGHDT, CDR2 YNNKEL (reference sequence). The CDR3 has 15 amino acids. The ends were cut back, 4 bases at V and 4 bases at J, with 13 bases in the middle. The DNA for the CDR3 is TGTGCCAGCAGCCTCCTCCCGGCGGATAATGAAAAACTGTTTTTT. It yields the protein CASSLLPADNEKLFF.

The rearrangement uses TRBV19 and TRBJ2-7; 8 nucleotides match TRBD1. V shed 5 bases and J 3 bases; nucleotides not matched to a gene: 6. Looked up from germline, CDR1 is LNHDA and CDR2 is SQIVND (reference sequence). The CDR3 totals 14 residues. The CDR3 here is CASSSGQGSYEQYF. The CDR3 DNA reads TGTGCCAGTAGTTCAGGACAGGGAAGCTACGAGCAGTACTTC.

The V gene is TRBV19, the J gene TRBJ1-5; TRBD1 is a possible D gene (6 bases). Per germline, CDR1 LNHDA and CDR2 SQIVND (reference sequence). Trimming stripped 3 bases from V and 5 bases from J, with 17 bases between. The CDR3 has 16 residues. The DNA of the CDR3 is TGTGCCAGTAGTATCTATGGTGAGGGGGGCGATCAGCCCCAGCATTTT. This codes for CASSIYGEGGDQPQHF.

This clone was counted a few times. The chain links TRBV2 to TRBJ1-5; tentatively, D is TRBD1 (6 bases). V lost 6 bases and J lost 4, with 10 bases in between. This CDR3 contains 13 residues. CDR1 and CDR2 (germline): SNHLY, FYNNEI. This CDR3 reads CASSPQGNQPQHF. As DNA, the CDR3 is TGTGCCAGCAGCCCACAGGGAAATCAGCCCCAGCATTTT.

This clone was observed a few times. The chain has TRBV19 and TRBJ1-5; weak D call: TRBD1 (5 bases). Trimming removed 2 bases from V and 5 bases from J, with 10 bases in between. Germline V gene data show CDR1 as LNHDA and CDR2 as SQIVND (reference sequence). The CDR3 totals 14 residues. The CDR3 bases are TGTGCCAGTAGTATAAGCAGGGACCATCAGCCCCAGCATTTT. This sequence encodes CASSISRDHQPQHF.

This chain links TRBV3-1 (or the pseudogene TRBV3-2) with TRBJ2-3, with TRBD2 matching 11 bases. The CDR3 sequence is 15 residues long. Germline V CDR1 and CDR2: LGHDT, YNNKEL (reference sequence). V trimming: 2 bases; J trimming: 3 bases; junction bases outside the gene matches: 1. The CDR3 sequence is CASSQLAGGTDTQYF. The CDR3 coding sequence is TGTGCCAGCAGCCAATTAGCGGGGGGGACAGATACGCAGTATTTT.

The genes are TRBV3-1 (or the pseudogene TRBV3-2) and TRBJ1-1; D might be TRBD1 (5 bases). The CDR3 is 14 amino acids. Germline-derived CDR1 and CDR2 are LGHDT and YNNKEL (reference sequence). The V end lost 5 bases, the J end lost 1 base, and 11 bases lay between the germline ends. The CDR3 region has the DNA TGTGCCAGCAGCTTACCGGGGCCGAACACTGAAGCTTTCTTT. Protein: CASSLPGPNTEAFF.

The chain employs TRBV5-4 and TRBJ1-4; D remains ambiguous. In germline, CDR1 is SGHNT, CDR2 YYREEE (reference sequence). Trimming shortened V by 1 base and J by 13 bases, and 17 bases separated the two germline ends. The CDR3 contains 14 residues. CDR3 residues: CASSLSPRGLRLFF. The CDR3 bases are TGTGCCAGCAGCTTGAGTCCCCGCGGGCTGCGACTGTTTTTT.

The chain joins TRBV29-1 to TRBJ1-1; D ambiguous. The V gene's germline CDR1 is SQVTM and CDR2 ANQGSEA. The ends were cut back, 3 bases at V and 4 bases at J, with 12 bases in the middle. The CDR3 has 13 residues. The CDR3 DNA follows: TGCAGCGTTGAGGGCAACTTGGGCACTGAAGCTTTCTTT. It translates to CSVEGNLGTEAFF.

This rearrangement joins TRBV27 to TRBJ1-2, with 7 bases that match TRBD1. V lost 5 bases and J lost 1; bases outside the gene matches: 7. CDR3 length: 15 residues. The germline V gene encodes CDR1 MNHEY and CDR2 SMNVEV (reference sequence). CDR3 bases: TGTGCCAGCAGTAACCTACAGGGGTTTAACTATGGCTACACCTTC. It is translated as CASSNLQGFNYGYTF.

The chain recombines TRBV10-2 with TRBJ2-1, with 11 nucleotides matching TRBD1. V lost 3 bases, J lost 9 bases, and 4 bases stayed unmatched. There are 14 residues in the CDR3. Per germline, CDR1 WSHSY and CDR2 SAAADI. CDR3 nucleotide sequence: TGCGCCAGCAGTGATAGGACAGGGGGCGTTGAGCAGTTCTTC. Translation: CASSDRTGGVEQFF.

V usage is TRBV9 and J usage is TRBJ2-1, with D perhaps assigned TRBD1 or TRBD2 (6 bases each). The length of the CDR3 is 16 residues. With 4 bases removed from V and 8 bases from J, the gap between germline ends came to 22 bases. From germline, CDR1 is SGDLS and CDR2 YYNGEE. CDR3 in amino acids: CASSPLDRRSGHEQFF. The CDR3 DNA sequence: TGTGCCAGCAGCCCACTAGACAGGAGGAGCGGGCATGAGCAGTTCTTC.

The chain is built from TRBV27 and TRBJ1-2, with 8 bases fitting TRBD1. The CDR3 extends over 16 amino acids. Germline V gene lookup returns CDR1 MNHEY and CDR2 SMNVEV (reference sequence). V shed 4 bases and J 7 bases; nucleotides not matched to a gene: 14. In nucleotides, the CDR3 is TGTGCCAGCAGTTCCTCCCTTGGACAGGGTTTTGGTGGCTACACCTTC. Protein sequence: CASSSSLGQGFGGYTF.

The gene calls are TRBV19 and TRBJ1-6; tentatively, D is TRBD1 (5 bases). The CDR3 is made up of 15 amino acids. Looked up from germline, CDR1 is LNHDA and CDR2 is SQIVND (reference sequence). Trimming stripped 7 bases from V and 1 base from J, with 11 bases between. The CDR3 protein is CASTPGMSYNSPLHF. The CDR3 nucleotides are TGTGCCAGTACCCCAGGGATGTCCTATAATTCACCCCTCCACTTT.

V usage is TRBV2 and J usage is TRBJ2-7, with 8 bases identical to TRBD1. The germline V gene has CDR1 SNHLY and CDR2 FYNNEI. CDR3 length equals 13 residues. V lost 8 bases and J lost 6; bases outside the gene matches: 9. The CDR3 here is CASLRTGTSEQYF. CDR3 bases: TGTGCCAGCCTAAGGACAGGGACCAGCGAGCAGTACTTC.

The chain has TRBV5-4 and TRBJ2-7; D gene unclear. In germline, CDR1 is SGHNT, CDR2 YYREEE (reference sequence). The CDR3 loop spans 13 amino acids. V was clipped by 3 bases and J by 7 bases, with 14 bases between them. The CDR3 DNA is TGTGCCAGCAGCTATATCCATCCACAAGAGCAGTACTTC. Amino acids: CASSYIHPQEQYF.

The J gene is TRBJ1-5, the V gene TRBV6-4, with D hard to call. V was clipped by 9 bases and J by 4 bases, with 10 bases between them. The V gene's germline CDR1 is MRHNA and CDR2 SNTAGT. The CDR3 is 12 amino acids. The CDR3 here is CASCRSNQPQHF. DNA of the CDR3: TGTGCCAGTTGTCGGAGTAATCAGCCCCAGCATTTT.

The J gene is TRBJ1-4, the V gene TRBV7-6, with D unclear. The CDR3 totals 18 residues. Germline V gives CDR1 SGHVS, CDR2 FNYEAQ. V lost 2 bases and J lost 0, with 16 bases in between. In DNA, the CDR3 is TGTGCCAGCAGCTTACTGCGTACAGAGGATTCAACTAATGAAAAACTGTTTTTT. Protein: CASSLLRTEDSTNEKLFF.

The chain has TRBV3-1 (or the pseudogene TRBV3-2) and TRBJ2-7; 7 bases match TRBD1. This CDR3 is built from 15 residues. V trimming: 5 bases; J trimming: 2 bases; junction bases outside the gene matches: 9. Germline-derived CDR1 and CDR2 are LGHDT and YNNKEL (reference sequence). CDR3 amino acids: CASSYTGVLPYEQYF. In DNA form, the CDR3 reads TGTGCCAGCAGCTACACAGGGGTACTTCCCTACGAGCAGTACTTC.

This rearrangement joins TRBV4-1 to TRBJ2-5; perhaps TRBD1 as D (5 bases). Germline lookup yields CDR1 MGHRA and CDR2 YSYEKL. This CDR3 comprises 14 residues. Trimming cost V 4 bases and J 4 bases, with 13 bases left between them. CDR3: CASSLGAGIETQYF. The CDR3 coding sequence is TGCGCCAGCAGCCTAGGGGCAGGGATAGAGACCCAGTACTTC.